This T cell receptor (beta chain) was documented in a study of technical replicates of blood from several donors. The assay was immunoSEQ multiplex PCR, and TCRdb's table has in-frame clones only and misses some. There are under 95,000 clones in the sample; roughly 98% occur only once, and roughly 0.15% lies in the top ten. The CDR3 runs 16 residues. Material for sequencing was T cells isolated from PBMCs. This rearrangement joins TRBV1 to TRBJ1-1. TRBV1 is reported as a pseudogene. This receptor was identified in a human donor in good health. CDR3 in DNA: TGCACCAGCAGCCTCCCTGAGGGACCGGGAGGCACTGAAGCTTTCTTT. Amino acids: CTSSLPEGPGGTEAFF.